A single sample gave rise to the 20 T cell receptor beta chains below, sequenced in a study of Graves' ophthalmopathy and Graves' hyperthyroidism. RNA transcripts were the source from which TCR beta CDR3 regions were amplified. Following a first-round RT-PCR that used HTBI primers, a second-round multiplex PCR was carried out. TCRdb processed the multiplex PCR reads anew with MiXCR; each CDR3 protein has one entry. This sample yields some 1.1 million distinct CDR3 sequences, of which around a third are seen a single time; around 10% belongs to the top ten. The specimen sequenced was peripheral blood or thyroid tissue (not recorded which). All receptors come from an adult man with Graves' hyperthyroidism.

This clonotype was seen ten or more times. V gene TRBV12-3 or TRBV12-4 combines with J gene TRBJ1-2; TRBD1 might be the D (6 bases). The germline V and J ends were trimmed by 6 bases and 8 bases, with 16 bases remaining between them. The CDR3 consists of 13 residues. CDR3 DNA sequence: TGTGCCAGCAGCCAACGGGACAAAGAAGGCTACACCTTC. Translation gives CASSQRDKEGYTF.

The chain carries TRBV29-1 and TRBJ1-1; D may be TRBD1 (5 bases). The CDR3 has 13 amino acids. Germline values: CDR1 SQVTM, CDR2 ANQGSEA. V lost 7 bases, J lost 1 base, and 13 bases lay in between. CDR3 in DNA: TGCAGCGGGGGGGTGAACGGGAACACTGAAGCTTTCTTT. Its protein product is CSGGVNGNTEAFF.

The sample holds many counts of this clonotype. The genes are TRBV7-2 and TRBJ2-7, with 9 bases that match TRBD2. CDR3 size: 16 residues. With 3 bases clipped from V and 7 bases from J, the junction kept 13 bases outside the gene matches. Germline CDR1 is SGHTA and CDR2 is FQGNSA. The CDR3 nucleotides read TGTGCCAGCAGCTTGGGTCCTAGCGGGACCTCCTTTGAGCAGTACTTC. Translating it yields CASSLGPSGTSFEQYF.

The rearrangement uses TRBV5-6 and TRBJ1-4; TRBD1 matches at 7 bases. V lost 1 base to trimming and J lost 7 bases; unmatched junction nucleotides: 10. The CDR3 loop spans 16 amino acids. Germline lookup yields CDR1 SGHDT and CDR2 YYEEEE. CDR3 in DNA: TGTGCCAGCAGCTTGCTTCGTGGACAGGAAGGTGAAAAACTGTTTTTT. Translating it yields CASSLLRGQEGEKLFF. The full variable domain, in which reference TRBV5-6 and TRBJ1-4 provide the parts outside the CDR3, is DAGVTQSPTHLIKTRGQQVTLRCSPKSGHDTVSWYQQALGQGPQFIFQYYEEEERQRGNFPDRFSGHQFPNYSSELNVNALLLGDSALYLCASSLLRGQEGEKLFFGSGTQLSVL.

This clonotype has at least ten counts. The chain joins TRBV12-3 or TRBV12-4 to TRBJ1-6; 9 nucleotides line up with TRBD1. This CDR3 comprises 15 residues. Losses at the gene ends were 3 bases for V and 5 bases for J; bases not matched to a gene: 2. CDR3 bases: TGTGCCAGCAGTTTTACAGGGGGCAATAATTCACCCCTCCACTTT. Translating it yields CASSFTGGNNSPLHF.

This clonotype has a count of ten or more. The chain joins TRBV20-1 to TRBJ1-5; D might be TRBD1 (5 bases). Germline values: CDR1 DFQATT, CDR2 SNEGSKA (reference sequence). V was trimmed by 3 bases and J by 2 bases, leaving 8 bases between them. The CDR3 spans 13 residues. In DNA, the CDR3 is TGCAGTGCTAGTAGGGGAGGCAATCAGCCCCAGCATTTT. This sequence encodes CSASRGGNQPQHF.

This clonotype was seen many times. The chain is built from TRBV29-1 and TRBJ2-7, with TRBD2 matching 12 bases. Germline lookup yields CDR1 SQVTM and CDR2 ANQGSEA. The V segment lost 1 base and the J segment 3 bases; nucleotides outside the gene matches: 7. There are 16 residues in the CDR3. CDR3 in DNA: TGCAGCGTTGAAGGCCTAAGGACTAGCGGGGACTACGAGCAGTACTTC. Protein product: CSVEGLRTSGDYEQYF.

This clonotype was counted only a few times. The chain's CDR3 is CASSYPGEGARSPGANVLTF. CDR3 DNA: TGTGCCAGCAGTTACCCGGGTGAGGGGGCGCGCTCCCCTGGGGCCAACGTCCTGACTTTC. The chain couples TRBV6-2 or TRBV6-3 to TRBJ2-6, with TRBD1 matching 7 bases. Trimming took 2 bases from V and 2 from J; bases not matched to a gene: 15. CDR3 length: 20 residues. Per the germline V gene, CDR1 is MNHEY and CDR2 is SVGEGT.

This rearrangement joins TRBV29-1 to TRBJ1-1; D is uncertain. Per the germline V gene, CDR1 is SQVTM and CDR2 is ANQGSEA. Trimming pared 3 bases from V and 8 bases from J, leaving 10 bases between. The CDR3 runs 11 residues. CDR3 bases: TGCAGCGTTGAGGGTTACGAAGAAGCTTTCTTT. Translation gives CSVEGYEEAFF.

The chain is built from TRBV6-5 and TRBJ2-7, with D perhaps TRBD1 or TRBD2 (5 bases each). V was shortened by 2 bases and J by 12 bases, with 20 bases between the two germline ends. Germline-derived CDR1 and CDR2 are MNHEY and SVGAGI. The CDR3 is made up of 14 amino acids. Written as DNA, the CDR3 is TGTGCCAGCAGTTACCTCCGGGAAGGGGACGGGCGGTACTTC. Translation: CASSYLREGDGRYF.

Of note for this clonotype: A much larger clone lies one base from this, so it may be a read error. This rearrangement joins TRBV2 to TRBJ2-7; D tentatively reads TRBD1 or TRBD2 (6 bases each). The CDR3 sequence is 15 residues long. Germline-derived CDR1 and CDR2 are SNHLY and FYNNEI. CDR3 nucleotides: TGTGCCAGCAGTGAGTCCCCTCGGGGGCGTGACGAGCAGCACTTC. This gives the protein CASSESPRGRDEQHF.

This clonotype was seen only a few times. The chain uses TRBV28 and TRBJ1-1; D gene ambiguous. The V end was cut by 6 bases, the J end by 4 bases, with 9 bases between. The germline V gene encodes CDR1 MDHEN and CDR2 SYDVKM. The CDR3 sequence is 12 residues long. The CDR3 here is CASSIISTEAFF. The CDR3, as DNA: TGTGCCAGCAGCATTATCAGCACTGAAGCTTTCTTT.

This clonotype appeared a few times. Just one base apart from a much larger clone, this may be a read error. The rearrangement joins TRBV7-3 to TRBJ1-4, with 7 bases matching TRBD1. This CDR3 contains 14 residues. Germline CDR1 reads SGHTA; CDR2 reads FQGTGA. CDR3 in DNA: TGTGCCGGCAGCTACGGGACAGAGAATGAAAAACTGTTTTTT. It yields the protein CAGSYGTENEKLFF.

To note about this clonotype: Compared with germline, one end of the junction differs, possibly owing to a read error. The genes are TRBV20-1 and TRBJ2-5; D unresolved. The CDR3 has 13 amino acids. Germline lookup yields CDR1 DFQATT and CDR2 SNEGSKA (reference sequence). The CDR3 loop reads CSASPGTQEAQYF. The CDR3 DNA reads TGCAGTGCTTCCCCCGGAACCCAAGAGGCCCAGTACTTC.

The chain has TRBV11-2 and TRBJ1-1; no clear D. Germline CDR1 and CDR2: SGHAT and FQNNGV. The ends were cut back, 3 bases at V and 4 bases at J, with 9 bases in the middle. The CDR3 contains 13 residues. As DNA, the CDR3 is TGTGCCAGCAGCTTGTGGTGGGGCACTGAAGCTTTCTTT. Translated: CASSLWWGTEAFF.

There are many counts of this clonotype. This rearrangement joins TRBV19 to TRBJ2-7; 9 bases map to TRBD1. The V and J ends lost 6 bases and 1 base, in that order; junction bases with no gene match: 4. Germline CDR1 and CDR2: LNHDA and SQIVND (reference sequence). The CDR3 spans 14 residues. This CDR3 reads CASRPDRGSYEQYF. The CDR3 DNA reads TGTGCCAGTAGACCGGACAGGGGTTCCTACGAGCAGTACTTC.

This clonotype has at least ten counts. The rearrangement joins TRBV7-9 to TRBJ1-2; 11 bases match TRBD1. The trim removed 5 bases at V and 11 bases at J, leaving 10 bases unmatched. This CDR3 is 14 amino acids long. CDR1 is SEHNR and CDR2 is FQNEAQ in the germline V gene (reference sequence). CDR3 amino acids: CASSQGQGARWYTF. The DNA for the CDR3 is TGTGCCAGCAGCCAAGGACAGGGGGCGCGTTGGTACACCTTC.

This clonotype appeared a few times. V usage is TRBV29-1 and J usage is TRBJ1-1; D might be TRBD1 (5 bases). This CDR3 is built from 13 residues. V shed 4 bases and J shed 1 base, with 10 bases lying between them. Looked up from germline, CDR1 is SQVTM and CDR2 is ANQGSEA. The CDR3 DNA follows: TGCAGCGTTGCTGGACATTCGAACACTGAAGCTTTCTTT. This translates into CSVAGHSNTEAFF.

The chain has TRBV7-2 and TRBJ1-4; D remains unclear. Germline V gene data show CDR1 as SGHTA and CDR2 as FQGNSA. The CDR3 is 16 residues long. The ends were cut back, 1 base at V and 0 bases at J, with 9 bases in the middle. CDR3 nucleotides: TGTGCCAGCAGCTTAGACACACATGCAACTAATGAAAAACTGTTTTTT. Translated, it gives CASSLDTHATNEKLFF.

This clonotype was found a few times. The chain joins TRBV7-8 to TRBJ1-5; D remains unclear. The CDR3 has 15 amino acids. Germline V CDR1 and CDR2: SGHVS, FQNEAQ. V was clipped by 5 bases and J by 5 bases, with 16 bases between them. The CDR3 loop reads CASSRFRMEDQPQHF. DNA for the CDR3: TGTGCCAGCAGCCGTTTTAGGATGGAAGATCAGCCCCAGCATTTT. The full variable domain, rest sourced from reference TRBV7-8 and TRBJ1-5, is GAGVSQSPRYKVAKRGQDVALRCDPISGHVSLFWYQQALGQGPEFLTYFQNEAQLDKSGLPSDRFFAERPEGSVSTLKIQRTQQEDSAVYLCASSRFRMEDQPQHFGDGTRLSIL.